What follows are 20 T cell receptor beta chains derived from one specimen sequenced in a study of shared clonotypes between healthy human individuals. The protocol was immunoSEQ multiplex PCR, while the TCRdb copy is restricted to in-frame clones and leaves out a portion. This sample has approximately 640,000 clones, with about 90% found just once. The sample taken for sequencing was memory CD8+ T cells from PBMCs. Subset here: CD45RO+ cells pooled with CCR7-negative TemRA cells. The receptors shown here come from a man between 18 and 29 years old in good health. Some clones in this sample may be carry-over from other donors' samples.

Of note for this clone: Different DNA sequences within this sample yield the same CDR3. This chain joins TRBV19 and TRBJ2-7; 11 bases fit TRBD2. This CDR3 region has 14 residues. The trim removed 5 bases at V and 3 bases at J, leaving 3 bases unmatched. CDR1 is LNHDA, CDR2 SQIVND, per germline (reference sequence). Here the CDR3 reads CASSPGTSGYEQYF. CDR3 nucleotides: TGTGCCAGTAGTCCCGGGACTAGCGGCTACGAGCAGTACTTC.

This sequence joins TRBV7-9 and TRBJ1-4; the D is unclear. V shed 2 bases and J shed 4 bases, with 14 bases lying between them. CDR3 length: 16 residues. Germline loops: CDR1 SEHNR, CDR2 FQNEAQ (reference sequence). CDR3 nucleotides: TGTGCCAGCAGCTTACCGGGCCCCCGAGGTAATGAAAAACTGTTTTTT. Its protein is CASSLPGPRGNEKLFF. Variable domain in full (rest from reference TRBV7-9 and TRBJ1-4): DTGVSQNPRHKITKRGQNVTFRCDPISEHNRLYWYRQTLGQGPEFLTYFQNEAQLEKSRLLSDRFSAERPKGSFSTLEIQRTEQGDSAMYLCASSLPGPRGNEKLFFGSGTQLSVL.

V is TRBV25-1 and J is TRBJ2-2; D is uncertain. This CDR3 has 13 amino acids. V was pared by 1 base and J by 6 bases, with 6 bases between. Germline V gene lookup returns CDR1 MGHDK and CDR2 SYGVNS. The DNA for the CDR3 is TGTGCCAGCAGTGAATTTTGGTCCGGGGAGCTGTTTTTT. Translation: CASSEFWSGELFF.

The J gene is TRBJ2-6, the V gene TRBV9, with D tentatively TRBD2 (5 bases). V lost 7 bases, J lost 2 bases, and 16 bases lay in between. The CDR3 is 16 residues long. Germline CDR1 and CDR2: SGDLS and YYNGEE. CDR3 sequence reads: CASGGGGYPGANVLTF. DNA for the CDR3: TGTGCCAGCGGCGGAGGAGGATACCCTGGGGCCAACGTCCTGACTTTC.

This clone was seen a single time. This sequence joins TRBV7-9 and TRBJ2-3; D is perhaps TRBD1 (6 bases). Germline V gene sequence: CDR1 SEHNR, CDR2 FQNEAQ (reference sequence). The CDR3 spans 15 residues. The ends were cut back, 2 bases at V and 0 bases at J, with 9 bases in the middle. The CDR3 bases are TGTGCCAGCAGCTTAACAGGGCCTAGCACAGATACGCAGTATTTT. Translating it yields CASSLTGPSTDTQYF.

The V and J genes are TRBV6-4 and TRBJ2-5; no firm D call. The germline V gene has CDR1 MRHNA and CDR2 SNTAGT. The CDR3 contains 16 residues. V was pared by 6 bases and J by 2 bases, with 19 bases between. The CDR3 loop is CASRRLRGRAQETQYF. CDR3 nucleotides: TGTGCCAGCAGACGCCTCCGCGGACGAGCACAAGAGACCCAGTACTTC.

The chain uses TRBV29-1 and TRBJ2-1; the match to TRBD2 covers 12 bases. Germline CDR1 SQVTM, CDR2 ANQGSEA. CDR3 length: 16 amino acids. V dropped 3 bases and J dropped 6; count of bases not matched to a gene: 9. The CDR3 loop reads CSVELAGGVSSNEQFF. CDR3 nucleotide sequence: TGCAGCGTTGAGCTAGCGGGAGGGGTTTCGTCCAATGAGCAGTTCTTC.

The chain combines TRBV27 with TRBJ1-1; no clear D. The CDR3 runs to 14 residues. Germline V gene sequence: CDR1 MNHEY, CDR2 SMNVEV (reference sequence). Trimming pared 3 bases from V and 7 bases from J, leaving 15 bases between. CDR3 DNA: TGTGCCAGCAGTTTCATACAGCGGGTCGGTGAAGCTTTCTTT. Residues: CASSFIQRVGEAFF.

The gene calls are TRBV27 and TRBJ2-2, with TRBD2 matching 9 bases. The CDR3 covers 16 residues. The germline V gene has CDR1 MNHEY and CDR2 SMNVEV (reference sequence). Losses at the gene ends were 6 bases for V and 0 bases for J; bases not matched to a gene: 5. In DNA form, the CDR3 reads TGTGCCAGCAGGCCTAGCGGGACCGCGAACACCGGGGAGCTGTTTTTT. It yields the protein CASRPSGTANTGELFF.

This clone was recorded once. The DNA of the CDR3 is TGTGCCAGCAGTGTGGGGACAGATTATAGCTCCTACAATGAGCAGTTCTTC. It encodes CASSVGTDYSSYNEQFF. The chain recombines TRBV2 with TRBJ2-1, with 7 bases identical to TRBD1. This CDR3 is built from 17 residues. V gave up 4 bases and J gave up 0 bases; unmatched junction bases: 9. The germline V gene encodes CDR1 SNHLY and CDR2 FYNNEI. Together with reference TRBV2 and TRBJ2-1, the CDR3 gives the full variable domain: EPEVTQTPSHQVTQMGQEVILRCVPISNHLYFYWYRQILGQKVEFLVSFYNNEISEKSEIFDDQFSVERPDGSNFTLKIRSTKLEDSAMYFCASSVGTDYSSYNEQFFGPGTRLTVL.

J is TRBJ2-1 and V is TRBV27, with 9 bases fitting TRBD2. V lost 3 bases, J lost 7 bases, and 22 bases stayed unmatched. CDR1 is MNHEY and CDR2 is SMNVEV in the germline V gene (reference sequence). The CDR3 is 20 amino acids. The CDR3 reads CASSFFAGGPESSSGNEQFF. CDR3 nucleotides: TGTGCCAGCAGTTTTTTCGCGGGAGGGCCGGAATCCAGCTCCGGGAATGAGCAGTTCTTC.

This rearrangement joins TRBV27 to TRBJ2-1, with 13 bases fitting TRBD2. Trimming cost V 1 base and J 6 bases; bases outside gene matches: 6. CDR1 and CDR2 from the germline V gene are MNHEY and SMNVEV (reference sequence). CDR3 length: 17 amino acids. CDR3 sequence reads: CASSLLWTSGRGNEQFF. CDR3 coding DNA: TGTGCCAGCAGTTTATTGTGGACTAGCGGGAGAGGCAATGAGCAGTTCTTC.

This clone was picked up one time. The chain carries TRBV28 and TRBJ2-5; 7 bases are a match to TRBD2. V lost 5 bases to trimming and J lost 3 bases; unmatched junction nucleotides: 6. The length of the CDR3 is 14 residues. Per the germline V gene, CDR1 is MDHEN and CDR2 is SYDVKM. The CDR3 here is CASSVAGEEETQYF. The CDR3 DNA reads as TGTGCCAGCAGTGTTGCGGGAGAGGAAGAGACCCAGTACTTC.

This chain connects TRBV6-5 to TRBJ1-5, with 8 positions matching TRBD1. The germline V gene encodes CDR1 MNHEY and CDR2 SVGAGI. CDR3 size: 14 residues. The junction had 6 bases not matched to a gene; V was cut back by 5 bases and J by 6 bases. CDR3 sequence reads: CASSTGQGTQPQHF. As DNA, the CDR3 is TGTGCCAGCAGTACCGGACAGGGAACTCAGCCCCAGCATTTT.

This clone was detected once. The chain has TRBV27 and TRBJ1-5; possible D gene TRBD1, 5 bases. V lost 1 base and J lost 3, with 10 bases in between. Germline V gives CDR1 MNHEY, CDR2 SMNVEV (reference sequence). The CDR3 spans 15 residues. The CDR3 bases are TGTGCCAGCAGTTTATGGTCAGGGAACAATCAGCCCCAGCATTTT. Translated: CASSLWSGNNQPQHF.

The chain couples TRBV2 to TRBJ2-1; D is perhaps TRBD1 or TRBD2 (5 bases each). Germline values: CDR1 SNHLY, CDR2 FYNNEI. Trimming left V 11 bases short and J 4 bases short, with 9 bases between. The CDR3 is made up of 11 amino acids. The CDR3 DNA reads as TGTGCCTGGTGGGGGTACAATGAGCAGTTCTTC. Translating it yields CAWWGYNEQFF.

This clone has more than one count but fewer than ten. The V and J genes are TRBV7-9 and TRBJ1-2; a possible D gene is TRBD1 (6 bases). The V end lost 4 bases, the J end lost 0 bases, and 15 bases lay between the germline ends. Germline assignment: CDR1 SEHNR and CDR2 FQNEAQ (reference sequence). CDR3 size: 16 residues. This CDR3 is CASSSSWDIANYGYTF. In DNA, the CDR3 is TGTGCCAGCAGCTCATCCTGGGACATTGCTAACTATGGCTACACCTTC.

The chain recombines TRBV28 with TRBJ2-7, with D possibly TRBD1 on 6 matching bases. Trimming stripped 3 bases from V and 4 bases from J, with 13 bases between. The CDR3 is 14 amino acids. Germline V gene sequence: CDR1 MDHEN, CDR2 SYDVKM. The CDR3 DNA follows: TGTGCCAGCAGTTTCTGGTCGCAGGGGTACGAGCAGTACTTC. Protein: CASSFWSQGYEQYF.

This clone was observed once. The V gene is TRBV7-3, the J gene TRBJ2-6; D gene uncertain. Germline CDR1 reads SGHTA; CDR2 reads FQGTGA. Trimming took 10 bases from V and 2 from J, leaving 18 bases between them. This CDR3 comprises 16 residues. The CDR3 region has the DNA TGTGCCAACGCCCCCAAAGGGTTAACTGGGGCCAACGTCCTGACTTTC. Translating it yields CANAPKGLTGANVLTF.

The CDR3 DNA sequence: TGTGCCAGTAGAAAAGGGTACCGAATTGCTGAAGCTTTCTTT. It is translated as CASRKGYRIAEAFF. The chain couples TRBV19 to TRBJ1-1; no clear D. V was cut by 6 bases and J by 6 bases, with 17 bases left in between. Germline-derived CDR1 and CDR2 are LNHDA and SQIVND (reference sequence). CDR3 length: 14 amino acids.